Listed below are T cell receptor beta chains from one sample, sequenced in a study of cytomegalovirus exposure and HLA in healthy donors. Profiling relied on immunoSEQ multiplex PCR, and the TCRdb table lists in-frame clones only, not all of them. The repertoire holds a few hundred thousand clones, with 80% to 90% as singletons. The specimen was PBMCs. The receptors originated from a woman in her late teens or twenties in good health and CMV-seronegative. Each CDR3 is given with its conserved first and last residue. Each record gives: V gene, J gene, clone size, D gene, CDR3 DNA, CDR3 protein. The D gene is left open where the match is weak. Clone size appears in some rows only: once, few, many, or a class for an expanded clone.

TRBV4-2	TRBJ2-1	NA	NA	TGTGCCAGCAGCACACGGACAGGGACTAACAATGAGCAGTTCTTC	CASSTRTGTNNEQFF
TRBV5-1	TRBJ2-1	NA	TRBD2	TGCGCCAGCAGCTTGTCTAGCGGGATCCTGAATGAGCAGTTCTTC	CASSLSSGILNEQFF
TRBV19	TRBJ2-1	NA	NA	TGTGCCAGTAGTATAGATCCCGGCTCCTACAATGAGCAGTTCTTC	CASSIDPGSYNEQFF
TRBV7-2	TRBJ2-3	few	TRBD2	TGTGCCAGCAGCTTAGCGGCTAGCGGGGGGGCTTTTATTTCCACAGATACGCAGTATTTT	CASSLAASGGAFISTDTQYF
TRBV5-4	TRBJ1-5	NA	NA	TGTGCCAGCAGCCTCCCCGACACGCCAGGGAATTATAGCAATCAGCCCCAGCATTTT	CASSLPDTPGNYSNQPQHF
TRBV29-1	TRBJ1-2	NA	NA	TGCAGCGCCGAGGCCCCTTACTATGGCTACACCTTC	CSAEAPYYGYTF
TRBV13	TRBJ2-3	NA	NA	TGTGCCAGCAGCTCCCGGAGGCCTGAAACAGATACGCAGTATTTT	CASSSRRPETDTQYF
TRBV7-9	TRBJ1-1	once	NA	TGTGCCAGCAGCACGGTATCGAACACTGAAGCTTTCTTT	CASSTVSNTEAFF
TRBV5-6	TRBJ1-5	NA	NA	TGTGCCAGCAGCAGCTGGACAGAGATCAATCAGCCCCAGCATTTT	CASSSWTEINQPQHF
TRBV2	TRBJ2-1	NA	TRBD2	TGTGCCAGCCCGGAATCGGGGGGGAGGTATGAGCAGTTCTTC	CASPESGGRYEQFF
TRBV4-3	TRBJ2-7	NA	TRBD2	TGCGCCAGCAGCCCCGGACTAGCGGGGGTATACGAGCAGTACTTC	CASSPGLAGVYEQYF
TRBV10-2	TRBJ1-1	NA	NA	TGCGCCAGCAGTGATTACGGGGACACTGAAGCTTTCTTT	CASSDYGDTEAFF
TRBV15	TRBJ1-2	few	NA	TGTGCCACCAGCTCAGGTTTCACAGGAAACTATGGCTACACCTTC	CATSSGFTGNYGYTF
TRBV11-2	TRBJ2-3	NA	NA	TGTGCCAGCAGCCCGGATGGAGGGGAAGGAGATACGCAGTATTTT	CASSPDGGEGDTQYF
TRBV6-6	TRBJ1-2	NA	NA	TGTGCCAGCAGTCAAGACAGCAACTATGGCTACACCTTC	CASSQDSNYGYTF
TRBV4-3	TRBJ1-2	NA	TRBD1	TGCGCCAGCAGCCAATGGACAGGGACGCTCTATGGCTACACCTTC	CASSQWTGTLYGYTF
TRBV5-1	TRBJ2-7	NA	NA	TGCGCCAGCAGCTTGGGGCAGTACGAGCAGTACTTC	CASSLGQYEQYF
TRBV7-2	TRBJ1-3	NA	NA	TGTGCCAGCAGCGTCAAGACAGATTACTCTGGAAACACCATATATTTT	CASSVKTDYSGNTIYF
TRBV29-1	TRBJ1-1	NA	NA	TGCAGCGTTAGCGTTGGGAACACTGAAGCTTTCTTT	CSVSVGNTEAFF
TRBV30	TRBJ1-5	once	NA	TGTGCCTGGGAACAGGAGAATAGCAATCAGCCCCGGCATTTT	CAWEQENSNQPRHF
TRBV5-1	TRBJ1-1	NA	TRBD1	TGCGCCAGCAGCTTGGGGCAGGGGGTGAACACTGAAGCTTTCTTT	CASSLGQGVNTEAFF
TRBV5-1	TRBJ2-1	NA	TRBD2	TGCGCCAGCAGCTTGACGGCTAGCGGGTACAATGAGCAGTTCTTC	CASSLTASGYNEQFF